The sequence of this T cell receptor beta chain was determined in a study of cytomegalovirus exposure and HLA in healthy donors. Amplification used 60 Vbeta primers and 13 Jbeta primers. Sequencing was performed with immunoSEQ multiplex PCR; in TCRdb, only in-frame clones are kept and a portion is missing. Its table records about 52,000 clones. Per germline, CDR1 SGDLS and CDR2 YYNGEE. The CDR3 has 13 amino acids. The V end was cut by 3 bases, the J end by 3 bases, with 10 bases between. The rearrangement joins TRBV9 to TRBJ2-7; D not resolved. The sequenced sample consisted of PBMCs. The receptor was derived from a woman between 45 and 60 years old in good health and CMV-seropositive. CDR3 amino acids: CASSARPGYEQYF. The CDR3 DNA sequence: TGTGCCAGCAGCGCCAGACCGGGCTACGAGCAGTACTTC.